Listed here are 28 T cell receptor beta chains from one sample, sequenced in a study of T cell responses to AZD1222 COVID-19 vaccine (dated by TCRdb to the early 2020s). Receptor amplification or capture employed the immunoSEQ multiplex PCR assay. As stored in TCRdb, this immuneACCESS dataset retains in-frame rearrangements with V and J assigned. A fraction of the clones does not appear; measured against another copy, unresolved V genes explain less than half of the discrepancy, and the remainder lacks a known reason. Recorded for this sample are tens of thousands of clones; roughly nine tenths of them occurred a single time. The ten top clones hold under 50% of the sample. The sample's time point, from its label and the paper: baseline before first vaccination. Source: peripheral blood, taken on day 0 of AZD1222 vaccination. The origin of the receptors is an adult in good health.

This clone appeared once. The chain couples TRBV5-4 to TRBJ2-3; perhaps TRBD2 as D (5 bases). The CDR3 spans 16 residues. Per germline, CDR1 SGHNT and CDR2 YYREEE (reference sequence). Trimming left V 4 bases short and J 0 bases short, with 15 bases between. The DNA for the CDR3 is TGTGCCAGCAGCACCGGACTCATCTCTAGCACAGATACGCAGTATTTT. Amino acids: CASSTGLISSTDTQYF.

This chain uses TRBV4-2 with TRBJ1-6; D perhaps matches TRBD1 (5 bases). The germline V gene has CDR1 LGHNA and CDR2 YNFKEQ. The CDR3 has 16 residues. V was shortened by 0 bases and J by 6 bases, with 12 bases between the two germline ends. As DNA, the CDR3 is TGTGCCAGCAGCCAAGAATGGCAGGGCATTAATTCACCCCTCCACTTT. Protein product: CASSQEWQGINSPLHF.

The chain carries TRBV5-1 and TRBJ1-2, with TRBD1 matching 12 bases. Germline V CDR1 and CDR2: SGHRS, YFSETQ. The junction had 5 bases not matched to a gene; V was cut back by 0 bases and J by 8 bases. CDR3 size: 15 residues. CDR3 residues: CASSLEGQGANGYTF. As DNA, the CDR3 is TGCGCCAGCAGCTTGGAGGGACAGGGGGCGAACGGCTACACCTTC.

The V call is TRBV19, the J call TRBJ1-1, with D maybe TRBD1 (6 bases). Between the trimmed V and J ends, which lost 6 bases and 1 base, there was a span of 12 bases. Germline CDR1 is LNHDA and CDR2 is SQIVND (reference sequence). This CDR3 comprises 14 residues. CDR3 nucleotide sequence: TGTGCCAGTAGCACGGGACATAGGAACACTGAAGCTTTCTTT. Protein: CASSTGHRNTEAFF.

The chain employs TRBV10-3 and TRBJ2-7; the match to TRBD2 covers 9 bases. Trimming took 5 bases from V and 6 from J; bases not matched to a gene: 2. Germline-derived CDR1 and CDR2 are ENHRY and SYGVKD. The CDR3 totals 12 residues. CDR3 loop: CAISPTSGEQYF. The CDR3 DNA sequence: TGTGCCATCAGTCCGACTAGCGGCGAGCAGTACTTC.

The chain is built from TRBV6-5 and TRBJ1-5; 8 positions match TRBD1. The V and J ends lost 2 bases and 6 bases, in that order; junction bases with no gene match: 9. This CDR3 has 16 residues. In germline, CDR1 is MNHEY, CDR2 SVGAGI. This chain's CDR3 is CASSYNGAGGGQPQHF. The CDR3 nucleotides read TGTGCCAGCAGTTACAATGGGGCAGGGGGCGGTCAGCCCCAGCATTTT.

J is TRBJ2-1 and V is TRBV5-1; the match to TRBD2 covers 13 bases. V dropped 3 bases and J dropped 8; count of bases not matched to a gene: 2. CDR1 and CDR2 from the germline V gene are SGHRS and YFSETQ. The CDR3 extends over 14 amino acids. CDR3 in DNA: TGCGCCAGCAGCTATGGGACTAGCGGGGATGAGCAGTTCTTC. Protein sequence: CASSYGTSGDEQFF.

The chain has TRBV20-1 and TRBJ2-5; D is unclear. CDR3 length equals 11 residues. Germline CDR1 and CDR2: DFQATT and SNEGSKA (reference sequence). Trimming removed 4 bases at V and 2 bases at J, with 5 bases between. CDR3: CSANRQETQYF. CDR3 bases: TGCAGTGCTAATCGTCAAGAGACCCAGTACTTC.

The V call is TRBV6-5, the J call TRBJ2-3; D perhaps matches TRBD2 (5 bases). Germline loops: CDR1 MNHEY, CDR2 SVGAGI. Trimming removed 6 bases at V and 5 bases at J, with 18 bases between. The CDR3 has 15 amino acids. CDR3: CASSPGVPTVDTQYF. The CDR3, as DNA: TGTGCCAGCAGCCCCGGGGTCCCGACCGTAGATACGCAGTATTTT.

This chain links TRBV29-1 with TRBJ1-5; 10 bases fit TRBD1. Trimming at V came to 3 bases and at J to 7 bases, leaving 9 bases not matched to a gene. This CDR3 is 15 amino acids long. Per the germline V gene, CDR1 is SQVTM and CDR2 is ANQGSEA. In DNA form, the CDR3 reads TGCAGCGTTGATACGGGGACAGGGGAGAGACAGCCCCAGCATTTT. Translation: CSVDTGTGERQPQHF. The full variable domain, rest sourced from reference TRBV29-1 and TRBJ1-5, is SAVISQKPSRDICQRGTSLTIQCQVDSQVTMMFWYRQQPGQSLTLIATANQGSEATYESGFVIDKFPISRPNLTFSTLTVSNMSPEDSSIYLCSVDTGTGERQPQHFGDGTRLSIL.

The chain carries TRBV10-2 and TRBJ1-4; D remains unclear. Germline values: CDR1 WSHSY, CDR2 SAAADI. The V end lost 3 bases, the J end lost 3 bases, and 8 bases lay between the germline ends. The CDR3 runs 14 residues. CDR3 sequence (DNA): TGCGCCAGCAGTGAAGGGTCTGCTAATGAAAAACTGTTTTTT. It encodes CASSEGSANEKLFF.

The chain is built from TRBV15 and TRBJ2-5; D unresolved. Trimming stripped 1 base from V and 3 bases from J, with 6 bases between. The length of the CDR3 is 13 residues. Germline CDR1 is LNHNV and CDR2 is YYDKDF (reference sequence). CDR3 in amino acids: CATSRGSKETQYF. CDR3 DNA sequence: TGTGCCACCAGCAGAGGGTCGAAAGAGACCCAGTACTTC.

The rearrangement joins TRBV19 to TRBJ2-1; D remains ambiguous. The V end was cut by 3 bases, the J end by 0 bases, with 12 bases between. The V gene's germline CDR1 is LNHDA and CDR2 SQIVND (reference sequence). The CDR3 has 16 residues. For the CDR3, the DNA is TGTGCCAGTAGTATCCCCAGGTTAAGCTCCTACAATGAGCAGTTCTTC. Amino acids: CASSIPRLSSYNEQFF.

V usage is TRBV5-4 and J usage is TRBJ2-3; maybe TRBD1 (5 bases). The CDR3 extends over 16 amino acids. Looked up from germline, CDR1 is SGHNT and CDR2 is YYREEE (reference sequence). The V gene lost 0 bases and the J gene lost 0 bases, with 11 bases spanning the gap. CDR3 sequence reads: CASSLGAWGSTDTQYF. CDR3 bases: TGTGCCAGCAGCTTGGGGGCGTGGGGCAGCACAGATACGCAGTATTTT.

The chain couples TRBV7-6 to TRBJ2-6; no definite D call. The CDR3 is 15 residues long. The V gene lost 5 bases and the J gene lost 0 bases, with 8 bases spanning the gap. In germline, CDR1 is SGHVS, CDR2 FNYEAQ. CDR3 in amino acids: CASSPKNSGANVLTF. The DNA of the CDR3 is TGTGCCAGCAGCCCCAAGAACTCTGGGGCCAACGTCCTGACTTTC.

The J gene is TRBJ1-4, the V gene TRBV19, with 7 bases that match TRBD1. Germline lookup yields CDR1 LNHDA and CDR2 SQIVND (reference sequence). This CDR3 region has 13 residues. V lost 4 bases and J lost 8; bases outside the gene matches: 4. CDR3 amino acids: CASSRQGLEKLFF. CDR3 nucleotides: TGTGCCAGTAGTAGACAGGGCCTAGAAAAACTGTTTTTT.

J is TRBJ2-5 and V is TRBV6-2 or TRBV6-3, with 8 positions matching TRBD2. This CDR3 is built from 13 residues. CDR1 and CDR2 (germline): MNHEY, SVGEGT. The V and J ends lost 5 bases and 2 bases, in that order; junction bases with no gene match: 1. CDR3 nucleotides: TGTGCCAGCAGTCAGCGGGAGCAAGAGACCCAGTACTTC. It codes for CASSQREQETQYF.

The rearrangement joins TRBV7-9 to TRBJ1-1; 7 nucleotides align to TRBD1. Losses at the gene ends were 3 bases for V and 2 bases for J; bases not matched to a gene: 3. From germline, CDR1 is SEHNR and CDR2 FQNEAQ (reference sequence). The length of the CDR3 is 14 residues. The CDR3 is CASSLTGRNTEAFF. CDR3 coding DNA: TGTGCCAGCAGCTTGACAGGGAGAAACACTGAAGCTTTCTTT. The variable domain in full, with the rest retrieved from reference TRBV7-9 and TRBJ1-1, is DTGVSQNPRHKITKRGQNVTFRCDPISEHNRLYWYRQTLGQGPEFLTYFQNEAQLEKSRLLSDRFSAERPKGSFSTLEIQRTEQGDSAMYLCASSLTGRNTEAFFGQGTRLTVV.

The chain has TRBV10-3 and TRBJ2-1; D may be TRBD2 (5 bases). Trimming shortened V by 2 bases and J by 8 bases, and 16 bases separated the two germline ends. Per the germline V gene, CDR1 is ENHRY and CDR2 is SYGVKD. There are 15 residues in the CDR3. The DNA for the CDR3 is TGTGCCATCAGTGAGAAAGGACTCAGTACGGATGAGCAGTTCTTC. Its translation is CAISEKGLSTDEQFF.

This clone occurred a few times. The J gene is TRBJ2-3, the V gene TRBV25-1; D call uncertain. CDR1 is MGHDK and CDR2 is SYGVNS in the germline V gene. Trimming removed 6 bases at V and 1 base at J, with 2 bases between. CDR3 length equals 11 residues. CDR3 protein: CASRGTDTQYF. CDR3 bases: TGTGCCAGCAGGGGCACAGATACGCAGTATTTT.

The CDR3 DNA sequence: TGTGCCAGTAGTGTGACTAGCGGGGGATCCGGGGAGCTGTTTTTT. It yields the protein CASSVTSGGSGELFF. V usage is TRBV19 and J usage is TRBJ2-2; 12 bases map to TRBD2. The CDR3 covers 15 residues. Germline V CDR1 and CDR2: LNHDA, SQIVND (reference sequence). Germline trimming cut 5 bases from V and 6 bases from J; bases unmatched to any gene: 4.

This clone was observed a single time. The rearrangement joins TRBV18 to TRBJ2-7; 11 nucleotides match TRBD2. The CDR3 covers 15 residues. Germline V gene data show CDR1 as KGHSH and CDR2 as LQKENI. V shed 3 bases, J shed 3 bases, and the junction held 4 bases outside the gene matches. The CDR3 sequence: CASSPPGLAVYEQYF. The CDR3 DNA reads TGTGCCAGCTCACCCCCGGGACTAGCGGTCTACGAGCAGTACTTC. Full variable domain (remainder filled in from reference TRBV18 and TRBJ2-7): NAGVMQNPRHLVRRRGQEARLRCSPMKGHSHVYWYRQLPEEGLKFMVYLQKENIIDESGMPKERFSAEFPKEGPSILRIQQVVRGDSAAYFCASSPPGLAVYEQYFGPGTRLTVT.

The chain couples TRBV4-3 to TRBJ2-1, with 7 bases aligning to TRBD1. The length of the CDR3 is 16 residues. The trim removed 1 base at V and 8 bases at J, leaving 11 bases unmatched. Germline CDR1 is LGHNA and CDR2 is YSLEER. This CDR3 is CASSQVPGQKPDEQFF. The CDR3 DNA reads as TGCGCCAGCAGCCAAGTCCCGGGACAGAAGCCAGATGAGCAGTTCTTC.

The chain couples TRBV7-9 to TRBJ1-5; no reliable D call. V was clipped by 3 bases and J by 3 bases, with 12 bases between them. This CDR3 has 15 amino acids. Looked up from germline, CDR1 is SEHNR and CDR2 is FQNEAQ (reference sequence). The CDR3 bases are TGTGCCAGCAGCTTGGCAGGACGGAACAATCAGCCCCAGCATTTT. Its protein product is CASSLAGRNNQPQHF.

V is TRBV7-2 and J is TRBJ1-2, with 11 nucleotides matching TRBD1. This CDR3 contains 13 residues. CDR1 is SGHTA, CDR2 FQGNSA, per germline. The V segment lost 4 bases and the J segment 14 bases; nucleotides outside the gene matches: 9. This chain's CDR3 is CASSSPGQGVGTF. The CDR3 DNA follows: TGTGCCAGCAGCTCGCCGGGACAGGGGGTTGGAACCTTC.

This sequence joins TRBV30 and TRBJ1-3; D call uncertain. CDR1 and CDR2 (germline): GTSNPN, SVGIG (reference sequence). The CDR3 runs 15 residues. V was cut by 8 bases and J by 0 bases, with 17 bases left in between. In DNA form, the CDR3 reads TGTGCCAGTACCCCAGACATGAGCTCTGGAAACACCATATATTTT. Amino acid sequence: CASTPDMSSGNTIYF.

V and J are TRBV7-8 and TRBJ1-4; possible D gene TRBD1, 5 bases. Germline V CDR1 and CDR2: SGHVS, FQNEAQ. V lost 5 bases to trimming and J lost 8 bases, with 18 bases between them. The CDR3 has 15 amino acids. CDR3 coding DNA: TGTGCCAGCAGCGAAGCCGCAGGGAGAGGGGAAAAACTGTTTTTT. Its translation: CASSEAAGRGEKLFF.

The V gene is TRBV18, the J gene TRBJ1-5; D is uncertain. The CDR3 has 14 residues. Deletions cut 3 bases from V and 1 base from J, with 7 bases between. Per germline, CDR1 KGHSH and CDR2 LQKENI. This chain's CDR3 is CASSPVESNQPQHF. CDR3 coding DNA: TGTGCCAGCTCACCGGTTGAAAGCAATCAGCCCCAGCATTTT.